Below are 11 T cell receptor beta chains sequenced from a single sample in a study of PD-1 blockade in classical Hodgkin lymphoma. Each patient experienced a relapse that followed autologous stem cell transplantation, and brentuximab vedotin exposure varied. The table came from immunoSEQ multiplex PCR; TCRdb's copy has only in-frame clones and leaves some out. The repertoire has around 18,000 clones, around 79% of them found once; the top ten carry roughly a sixth. Sequenced here: peripheral blood mononuclear cells (PBMCs), sampled before the second cycle of nivolumab. The source of these receptors is a human donor with classical Hodgkin lymphoma.

The chain has TRBV6-1 and TRBJ2-2; 8 bases agree with TRBD1. J lost 6 bases, V lost 6 bases, and 6 bases had no gene match. Germline V gene sequence: CDR1 MNHNS, CDR2 SASEGT. The CDR3 sequence is 14 residues long. In nucleotides, the CDR3 is TGTGCCAGCAGGCGGACAGGGCTGTCCGGGGAGCTGTTTTTT. This encodes CASRRTGLSGELFF.

The chain joins TRBV6-1 to TRBJ2-1; maybe TRBD2 (6 bases). Trimming left V 2 bases short and J 9 bases short, with 14 bases between. The CDR3 consists of 14 residues. Germline V CDR1 and CDR2: MNHNS, SASEGT. The CDR3 DNA is TGTGCCAGCAGTGAATACGCGGGGCGGGGTGAGCAGTTCTTC. Residues: CASSEYAGRGEQFF.

The chain combines TRBV27 with TRBJ1-1; D call uncertain. Germline values: CDR1 MNHEY, CDR2 SMNVEV (reference sequence). This CDR3 spans 13 amino acids. V was clipped by 5 bases and J by 3 bases, with 10 bases between them. CDR3 sequence: CASSASYYTEAFF. In DNA form, the CDR3 reads TGTGCCAGCAGTGCCTCATACTACACTGAAGCTTTCTTT.

This clone occurred a few times. J is TRBJ2-7 and V is TRBV19, with TRBD2 matching 8 bases. The CDR3 extends over 15 amino acids. Looked up from germline, CDR1 is LNHDA and CDR2 is SQIVND (reference sequence). V trimming: 7 bases; J trimming: 1 base; junction bases outside the gene matches: 9. This chain's CDR3 is CASMGRLAGSYEQYF. CDR3 sequence (DNA): TGTGCCAGTATGGGGAGGCTAGCGGGTTCCTACGAGCAGTACTTC. Based on the CDR3 plus reference TRBV19 and TRBJ2-7, the full variable domain is DGGITQSPKYLFRKEGQNVTLSCEQNLNHDAMYWYRQDPGQGLRLIYYSQIVNDFQKGDIAEGYSVSREKKESFPLTVTSAQKNPTAFYLCASMGRLAGSYEQYFGPGTRLTVT.

This clone was found a few times. The chain employs TRBV7-9 and TRBJ2-3; perhaps TRBD2 as D (6 bases). The germline V gene encodes CDR1 SEHNR and CDR2 FQNEAQ (reference sequence). V was cut by 1 base and J by 4 bases, with 18 bases left in between. CDR3 length: 17 amino acids. The CDR3 loop is CASSLGISRDRADTQYF. The CDR3 bases are TGTGCCAGCAGCTTAGGTATTTCGCGGGACCGCGCAGATACGCAGTATTTT.

The chain uses TRBV4-3 and TRBJ1-4; a possible D gene is TRBD1 (6 bases). The CDR3 totals 14 residues. Trimming pared 1 base from V and 5 bases from J, leaving 8 bases between. Germline V gene lookup returns CDR1 LGHNA and CDR2 YSLEER. This chain's CDR3 is CASSQGQENEKLFF. The CDR3 coding sequence is TGCGCCAGCAGCCAAGGACAGGAGAATGAAAAACTGTTTTTT.

This clone was seen more than once but under ten times. V is TRBV16 and J is TRBJ1-5; 9 nucleotides match TRBD1. The germline gives CDR1 KGHSY, CDR2 FQNENV. Trimming at V came to 6 bases and at J to 7 bases, leaving 7 bases not matched to a gene. There are 14 residues in the CDR3. DNA for the CDR3: TGTGCCAGCAGTCAGGACAGGGGTGCCCAGCCCCAGCATTTT. It yields the protein CASSQDRGAQPQHF. Variable domain in full (rest from reference TRBV16 and TRBJ1-5): GEEVAQTPKHLVRGEGQKAKLYCAPIKGHSYVFWYQQVLKNEFKFLISFQNENVFDETGMPKERFSAKCLPNSPCSLEIQATKLEDSAVYFCASSQDRGAQPQHFGDGTRLSIL.

This sequence joins TRBV5-4 and TRBJ1-5, with 9 bases identical to TRBD1. The CDR3 is 15 residues long. V lost 4 bases, J lost 1 base, and 3 bases stayed unmatched. Germline-derived CDR1 and CDR2 are SGHNT and YYREEE (reference sequence). This CDR3 reads CASSRGTGSNQPQHF. CDR3 in DNA: TGTGCCAGCAGCCGCGGGACAGGGAGCAATCAGCCCCAGCATTTT.

The chain links TRBV29-1 to TRBJ2-3, with a possible D match to TRBD2 (7 bases). The V end lost 6 bases, the J end lost 2 bases, and 15 bases lay between the germline ends. This CDR3 contains 14 residues. Germline V gene sequence: CDR1 SQVTM, CDR2 ANQGSEA. Written as DNA, the CDR3 is TGCAGCGTCACAACGGGGGGCAACACAGATACGCAGTATTTT. Translation: CSVTTGGNTDTQYF.

The chain recombines TRBV6-5 with TRBJ1-2; tentatively, D is TRBD1 (5 bases). Trimming removed 4 bases at V and 4 bases at J, with 16 bases between. The CDR3 is 15 residues long. The germline gives CDR1 MNHEY, CDR2 SVGAGI. For the CDR3, the DNA is TGTGCCAGCAGTTTGGGGGATTCGCGGGGCTATGGCTACACCTTC. Residues: CASSLGDSRGYGYTF.

The chain carries TRBV11-2 and TRBJ2-3, with D perhaps matching TRBD1 or TRBD2 (5 bases each). The CDR3 spans 16 residues. V lost 5 bases, J lost 2 bases, and 17 bases lay in between. CDR1 SGHAT and CDR2 FQNNGV come from the germline V gene. For the CDR3, the DNA is TGTGCCAGCAGCCCTAGTGCCGGGGCCCACACAGATACGCAGTATTTT. It yields the protein CASSPSAGAHTDTQYF.